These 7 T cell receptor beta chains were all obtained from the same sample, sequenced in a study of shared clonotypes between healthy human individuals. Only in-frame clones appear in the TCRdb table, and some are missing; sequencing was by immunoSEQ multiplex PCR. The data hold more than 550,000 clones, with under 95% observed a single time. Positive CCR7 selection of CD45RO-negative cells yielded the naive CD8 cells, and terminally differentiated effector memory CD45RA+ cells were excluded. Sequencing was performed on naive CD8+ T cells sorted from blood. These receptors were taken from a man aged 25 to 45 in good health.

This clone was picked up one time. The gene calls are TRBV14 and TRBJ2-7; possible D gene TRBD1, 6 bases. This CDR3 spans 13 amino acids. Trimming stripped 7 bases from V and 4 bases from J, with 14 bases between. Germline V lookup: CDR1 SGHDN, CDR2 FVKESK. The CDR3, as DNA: TGTGCCAGCACCCCCCGGACAGCTTACGAGCAGTACTTC. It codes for CASTPRTAYEQYF.

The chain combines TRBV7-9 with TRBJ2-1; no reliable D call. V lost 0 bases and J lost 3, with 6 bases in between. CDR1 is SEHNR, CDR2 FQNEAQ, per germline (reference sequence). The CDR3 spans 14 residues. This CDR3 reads CASSLAGFYNEQFF. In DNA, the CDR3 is TGTGCCAGCAGCTTAGCAGGGTTCTACAATGAGCAGTTCTTC.

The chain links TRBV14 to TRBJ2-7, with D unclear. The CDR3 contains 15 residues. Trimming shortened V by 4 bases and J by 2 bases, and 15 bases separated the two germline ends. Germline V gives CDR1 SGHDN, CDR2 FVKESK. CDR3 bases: TGTGCCAGCAGCCGCCCGGTGGATGGAGCCTACGAGCAGTACTTC. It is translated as CASSRPVDGAYEQYF.

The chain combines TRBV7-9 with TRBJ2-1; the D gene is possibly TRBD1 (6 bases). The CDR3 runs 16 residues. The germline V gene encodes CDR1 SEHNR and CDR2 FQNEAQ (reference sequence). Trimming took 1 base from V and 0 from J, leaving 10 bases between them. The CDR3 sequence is CASSLVGRGSYNEQFF. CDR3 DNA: TGTGCCAGCAGCTTAGTTGGCAGGGGCTCCTACAATGAGCAGTTCTTC.

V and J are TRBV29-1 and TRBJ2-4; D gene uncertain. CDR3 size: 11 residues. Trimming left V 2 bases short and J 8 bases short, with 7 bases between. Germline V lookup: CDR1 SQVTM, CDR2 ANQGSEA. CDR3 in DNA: TGCAGCGTTGAAAATCAAGACATTCAGTACTTC. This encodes CSVENQDIQYF.

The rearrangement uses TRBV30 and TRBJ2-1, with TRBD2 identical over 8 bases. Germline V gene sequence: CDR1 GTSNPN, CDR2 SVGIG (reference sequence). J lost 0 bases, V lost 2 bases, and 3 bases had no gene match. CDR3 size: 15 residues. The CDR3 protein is CAWSTGTSSYNEQFF. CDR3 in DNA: TGTGCCTGGAGTACCGGGACTAGCTCCTACAATGAGCAGTTCTTC. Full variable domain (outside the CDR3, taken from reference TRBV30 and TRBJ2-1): SQTIHQWPATLVQPVGSPLSLECTVEGTSNPNLYWYRQAAGRGLQLLFYSVGIGQISSEVPQNLSASRPQDRQFILSSKKLLLSDSGFYLCAWSTGTSSYNEQFFGPGTRLTVL.

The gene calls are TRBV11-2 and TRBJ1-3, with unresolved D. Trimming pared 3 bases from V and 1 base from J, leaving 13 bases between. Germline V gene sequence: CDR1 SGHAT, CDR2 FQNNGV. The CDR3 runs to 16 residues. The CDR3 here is CASSLLGSSSGNTIYF. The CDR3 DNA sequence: TGTGCCAGCAGCTTGCTGGGGAGTTCTTCTGGAAACACCATATATTTT.